This entry features one T cell receptor (beta chain) sequence. TCRdb itself ran the RT-PCR reads through MiXCR, one entry per CDR3 protein. The table has more than 600,000 distinct CDR3 sequences, 14% seen once. This CDR3 contains 11 residues. Germline V CDR1 and CDR2: DFQATT, SNEGSKA (reference sequence). V lost 6 bases and J lost 4, with 10 bases in between. The source material was memory CD4+ T cells from blood. This chain connects TRBV20-1 to TRBJ2-7; no reliable D call. This clonotype originated in a female donor in good health, serving as a healthy control. CDR3 nucleotide sequence: TGCAGTGCGGTCGGCCTTTACGAGCAGTACTTC. Translating it yields CSAVGLYEQYF.